This T cell receptor (beta chain) is drawn from a study of T-cell memory formation after mild COVID-19 (dated by TCRdb to the early 2020s). About the study as a whole: Most TCR sequence clusters were specific to one of the two donors. Longitudinal TCRalpha and TCRbeta repertoire sequencing tracked T-cell clones expanding and contracting after mild COVID-19 in two donors. The cohort comprised two young, previously healthy adult volunteers, one female and one male.

The research as a whole found: Only a couple of mild cases were covered in the study, and larger cohorts including severe cases with pre-infection samples were considered necessary. SARS-CoV-2 specificity was not confirmed for the second-wave clones peaking on day 37. Clones contracting from day 15 to 85 had balanced CD4/CD8 phenotypes, while a second wave expanding from day 15 to 37 was biased towards CD4+. Contracting CD4+ clones appeared mostly in the CM and EM memory subsets, whereas CD8+ clones were enriched in EMRA. Some responding clones were detected in pre-infection memory, which suggested that pre-existing cross-reactive memory T cells had joined the SARS-CoV-2 response.

The V and J ends are trimmed by 2 bases and 0 bases, leaving 9 bases between them. The germline V gene specifies SGDLS as CDR1 and YYNGEE as CDR2. The CDR3 sequence holds 15 residues, the cysteine and phenylalanine included. This entry keeps only the CDR3 DNA: 45 bases, framed from base 1. With regard to this clonotype: Its antigen is currently not known. No per-base quality is available; no much larger clone lies one base away.

PBMCs were isolated by Ficoll-Paque density gradient centrifugation. Instrument used: Illumina NovaSeq 6000. Using 5'RACE with constant-segment primers, TCRalpha and TCRbeta cDNA libraries were constructed, with sample barcodes and unique molecular identifiers added in the process. Trizol reagent was used to extract RNA from every sample. The libraries were amplified in two PCR steps, and the second step added a second sample barcode and Illumina TruSeq adapters. Sequencing of the libraries was done on an Illumina NovaSeq, producing 2 x 150 bp paired-end reads. The authors processed their data as follows. With migec v1.2.7, reads were demultiplexed and then collapsed into UMI-guided consensus sequences. Using mixcr v2.1.11, UMI consensuses were aligned to TRA and TRB V and J templates and then assembled into clonotypes. A clonotype was counted as expanded or contracted only if both edgeR and NoisET called the change significant, with noise models trained on biological replicates. For edgeR calls, a false discovery rate-adjusted p below 0.01 and a log2 fold-change threshold of 1 were applied. As an exploratory analysis of dynamics, max-normalized trajectories of the 1000 most abundant clonotypes were examined with PCA combined with hierarchical clustering. Separately sequenced CD4+ and CD8+ repertoires were used to assign the CD4 or CD8 phenotype of responding clones. TCRdb reprocessed the public reads (quality trimming at Q25 with fastp, clone calling with MiXCR) and kept in-frame beta chains. CDR3 protein sequences are deduplicated, and each keeps its most common genes and DNA. TCRdb, not the original authors, processed these V and J calls. The sample table shows about 150,000 distinct CDR3 sequences, and about a fifth are seen once. The ten biggest clones cover 2% to 2.5% of the sample.

The chain is encoded by TRBV9 joined to TRBJ1-3; no D segment can be confidently identified. This clonotype was obtained from an adult woman who had mild COVID-19 (a few samples of this study predate the infection). The sample titles of this study are shuffled in the database, so cell type and time point are left out; the donor was told from shared clones. Sequencing used PBMCs or a T cell subset sorted from them (not recorded which). CDR3 sequence: CASSVSVSSGNTIYF. The sequenced DNA: TGTGCCAGCAGCGTCTCCGTCTCCTCTGGAAACACCATATATTTT.